This entry describes one T cell receptor (beta chain). Its antigen is still unknown. This sample is drawn from a study of blood T cells in healthy people across ages. Broader study findings: A strong correlation between TCR beta diversity and naive T cell percentage was seen.

A second PCR of 7 to 11 cycles used a sample-barcoded 5' primer and a J-beta primer mix. Each CDR3 protein gets one entry after TCRdb re-called the 5' RACE reads with MiXCR. This sample yields 1.5 million or so distinct CDR3 sequences, of which around 39% are seen a single time; 7.9% belongs to the top ten. Every donor contributed roughly 11 milliliters of peripheral blood by blood draw. J was trimmed by 0 bases and V by 4 bases; bases with no gene match: 9. Germline V gene data show CDR1 as DFQATT and CDR2 as SNEGSKA (reference sequence). The CDR3 is 16 amino acids. This sequence originates from a young woman in good health. The specimen sequenced was blood. The rearrangement links TRBV20-1 to TRBJ2-7, with TRBD2 matching 10 bases. CDR3 coding DNA: TGCAGTGCTATAGCGGGAGGTTTATTCGGCTCCTACGAGCAGTACTTC. Amino acids: CSAIAGGLFGSYEQYF.